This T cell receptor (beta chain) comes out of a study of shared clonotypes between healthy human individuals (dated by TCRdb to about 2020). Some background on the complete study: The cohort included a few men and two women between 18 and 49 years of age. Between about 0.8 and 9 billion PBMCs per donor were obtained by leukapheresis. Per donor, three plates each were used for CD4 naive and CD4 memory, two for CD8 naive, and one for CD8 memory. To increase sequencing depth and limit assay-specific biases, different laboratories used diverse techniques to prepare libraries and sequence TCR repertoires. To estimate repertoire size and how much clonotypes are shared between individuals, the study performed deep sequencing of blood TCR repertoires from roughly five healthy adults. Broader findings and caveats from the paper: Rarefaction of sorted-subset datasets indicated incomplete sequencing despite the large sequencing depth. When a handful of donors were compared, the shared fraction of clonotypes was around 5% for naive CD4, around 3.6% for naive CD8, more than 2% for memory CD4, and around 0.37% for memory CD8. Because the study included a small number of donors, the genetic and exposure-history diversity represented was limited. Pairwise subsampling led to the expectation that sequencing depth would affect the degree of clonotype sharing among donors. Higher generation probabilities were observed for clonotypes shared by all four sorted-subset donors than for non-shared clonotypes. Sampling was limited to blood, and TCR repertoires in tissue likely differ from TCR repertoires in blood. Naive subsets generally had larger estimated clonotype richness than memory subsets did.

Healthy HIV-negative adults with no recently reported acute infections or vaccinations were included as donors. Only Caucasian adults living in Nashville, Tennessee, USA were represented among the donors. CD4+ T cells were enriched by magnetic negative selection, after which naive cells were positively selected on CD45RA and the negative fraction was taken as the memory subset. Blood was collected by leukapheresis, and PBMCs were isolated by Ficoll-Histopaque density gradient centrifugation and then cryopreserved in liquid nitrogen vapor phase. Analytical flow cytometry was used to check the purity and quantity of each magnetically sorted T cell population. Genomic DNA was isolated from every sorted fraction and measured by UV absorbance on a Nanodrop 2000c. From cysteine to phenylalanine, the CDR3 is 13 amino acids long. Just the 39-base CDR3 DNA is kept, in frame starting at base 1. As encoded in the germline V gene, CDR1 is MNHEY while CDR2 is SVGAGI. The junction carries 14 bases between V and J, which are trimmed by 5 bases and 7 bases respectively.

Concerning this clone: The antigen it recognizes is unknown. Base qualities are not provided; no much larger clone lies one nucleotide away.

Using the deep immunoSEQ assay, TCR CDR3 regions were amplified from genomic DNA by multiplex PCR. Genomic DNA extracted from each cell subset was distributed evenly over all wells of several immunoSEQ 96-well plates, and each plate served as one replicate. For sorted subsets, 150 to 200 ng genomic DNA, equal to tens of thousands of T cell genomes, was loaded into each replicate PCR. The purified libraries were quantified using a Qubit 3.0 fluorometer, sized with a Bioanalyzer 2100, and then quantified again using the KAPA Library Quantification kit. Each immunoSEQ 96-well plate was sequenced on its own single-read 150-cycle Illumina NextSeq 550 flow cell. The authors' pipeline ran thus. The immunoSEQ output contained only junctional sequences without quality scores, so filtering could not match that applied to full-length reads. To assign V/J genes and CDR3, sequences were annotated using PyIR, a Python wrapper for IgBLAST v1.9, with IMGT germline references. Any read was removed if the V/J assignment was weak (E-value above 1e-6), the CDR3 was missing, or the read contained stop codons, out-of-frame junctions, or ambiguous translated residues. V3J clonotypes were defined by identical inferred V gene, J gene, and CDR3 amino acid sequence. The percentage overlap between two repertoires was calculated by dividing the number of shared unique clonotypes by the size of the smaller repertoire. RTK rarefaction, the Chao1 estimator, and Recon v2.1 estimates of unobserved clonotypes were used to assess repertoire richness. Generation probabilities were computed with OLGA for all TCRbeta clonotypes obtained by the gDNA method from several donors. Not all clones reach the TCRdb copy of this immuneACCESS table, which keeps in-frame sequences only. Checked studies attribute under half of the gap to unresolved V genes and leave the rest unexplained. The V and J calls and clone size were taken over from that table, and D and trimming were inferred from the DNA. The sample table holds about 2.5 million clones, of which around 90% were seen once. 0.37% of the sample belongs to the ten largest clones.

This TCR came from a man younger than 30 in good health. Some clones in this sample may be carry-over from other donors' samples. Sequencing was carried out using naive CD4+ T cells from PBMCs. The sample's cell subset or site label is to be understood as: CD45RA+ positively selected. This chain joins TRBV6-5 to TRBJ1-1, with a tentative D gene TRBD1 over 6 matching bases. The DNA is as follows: TGTGCCAGCAGTGTGGGGAGGGGGGTTGAAGCTTTCTTT. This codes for CASSVGRGVEAFF.